This passage covers 2 T cell receptor beta chains from one sample sequenced in a study of response to subunit inactivated influenza vaccine. TCRdb passed the RT-PCR reads through MiXCR, listing each CDR3 protein once. Of around 750,000 distinct CDR3 sequences listed, 21% were seen once; the top ten hold more than 8.5%. Sample: PBMCs from blood, taken 5 days after vaccination. These receptors all stem from a man in his fifties who received an inactivated influenza vaccine.

The V and J genes are TRBV29-1 and TRBJ2-7; D gene unclear. Germline V CDR1 and CDR2: SQVTM, ANQGSEA. V lost 0 bases and J lost 2, with 8 bases in between. The CDR3 covers 13 residues. This CDR3 is CSVEEWPTYEQYF. The CDR3 DNA reads TGCAGCGTTGAAGAGTGGCCGACCTACGAGCAGTACTTC.

The sample holds a few counts of this clonotype. The chain links TRBV15 to TRBJ2-2; 7 bases align to TRBD2. The CDR3 consists of 14 residues. Germline lookup yields CDR1 LNHNV and CDR2 YYDKDF (reference sequence). V was clipped by 6 bases and J by 2 bases; unmatched bases: 3. CDR3 bases: TGTGCCACCAGGCGGGAGTCTAACACCGGGGAGCTGTTTTTT. It yields the protein CATRRESNTGELFF.